This T cell receptor (beta chain) was sequenced in a study of PD-L1 blockade in urothelial cancer. Germline CDR1 and CDR2: GTSNPN and SVGIG (reference sequence). Trimming shortened V by 1 base and J by 13 bases, and 10 bases separated the two germline ends. CDR3 length equals 10 residues. This clone showed up just once. The data were produced by immunoSEQ multiplex PCR, yet TCRdb's version contains in-frame clones alone and is incomplete. The data contain fewer than 35,000 clones, approximately 87% of them singletons. The material sequenced was PBMCs, taken around atezolizumab (anti-PD-L1) treatment. This sequence joins TRBV30 and TRBJ1-2; D might be TRBD1 (5 bases). The TCR sequence derives from a man aged 45-65 years with urothelial cancer. The CDR3 DNA reads TGTGCCTGGAGTGGGGGCCGGGTCACCTTC. It encodes CAWSGGRVTF.